Below are 26 T cell receptor beta chains sequenced from a single sample in a study of blood T cell repertoires in COVID-19. Libraries were prepared by immunoSEQ multiplex PCR; TCRdb keeps only in-frame clonotypes and omits some of them. Here the sample spans some 350,000 clones, around 87% being singletons. The sample consisted of peripheral blood. Source of these receptors: a human donor in a cohort sampled during active COVID-19.

J is TRBJ1-2 and V is TRBV12-3 or TRBV12-4; the match to TRBD1 covers 9 bases. The CDR3 contains 13 residues. Trimming removed 6 bases from V and 8 bases from J; junction bases left unmatched: 7. This chain's CDR3 is CASRPQGAGGYTF. CDR3 DNA sequence: TGTGCCAGCAGGCCACAGGGGGCAGGAGGCTACACCTTC.

The chain is built from TRBV30 and TRBJ2-7; 9 nucleotides agree with TRBD1. The CDR3 totals 14 residues. V gave up 5 bases and J gave up 2 bases; unmatched junction bases: 7. The V gene's germline CDR1 is GTSNPN and CDR2 SVGIG (reference sequence). In DNA form, the CDR3 reads TGTGCCTGGGAAGGGACAGGGAGGCCCTACGAGCAGTACTTC. Amino acids: CAWEGTGRPYEQYF.

V is TRBV7-3 and J is TRBJ2-5; D unclear. V lost 2 bases, J lost 5 bases, and 15 bases lay in between. Germline values: CDR1 SGHTA, CDR2 FQGTGA. The CDR3 totals 15 residues. CDR3 loop: CASSLGVRYSETQYF. CDR3 nucleotides: TGTGCCAGCAGCTTAGGAGTCCGATACTCGGAGACCCAGTACTTC. The whole variable domain, remainder taken from reference TRBV7-3 and TRBJ2-5, is GAGVSQTPSNKVTEKGKYVELRCDPISGHTALYWYRQSLGQGPEFLIYFQGTGAADDSGLPNDRFFAVRPEGSVSTLKIQRTERGDSAVYLCASSLGVRYSETQYFGPGTRLLVL.

This clone was observed a single time. The chain recombines TRBV2 with TRBJ2-7; the match to TRBD1 covers 9 bases. The CDR3 spans 15 residues. V lost 10 bases, J lost 3 bases, and 13 bases stayed unmatched. The germline gives CDR1 SNHLY, CDR2 FYNNEI. The CDR3 DNA follows: TGTGCCAACACTTTACCGGGACAGGGATTCTACGAGCAGTACTTC. Translation gives CANTLPGQGFYEQYF.

Worth noting for this clone: The same CDR3 arises from other DNA sequences in this sample as well. The chain recombines TRBV18 with TRBJ1-3, with 8 bases identical to TRBD1. The J segment lost 0 bases and the V segment lost 1 base, leaving 5 bases of the junction unmatched. The CDR3 runs 17 residues. CDR1 and CDR2 (germline): KGHSH, LQKENI. The CDR3 DNA sequence: TGTGCCAGCTCACCACGGACAGGGCTTTCCTCTGGAAACACCATATATTTT. Its translation: CASSPRTGLSSGNTIYF.

There are many counts of this clone. The V call is TRBV30, the J call TRBJ1-1; 8 bases fit TRBD1. CDR1 and CDR2 from the germline V gene are GTSNPN and SVGIG (reference sequence). Germline trimming cut 4 bases from V and 5 bases from J; bases unmatched to any gene: 6. This CDR3 region has 13 residues. The chain's CDR3 is CAWTGGLGTEAFF. CDR3 in DNA: TGTGCCTGGACAGGGGGCCTGGGGACTGAAGCTTTCTTT. The complete variable domain, with remaining parts taken from reference TRBV30 and TRBJ1-1, reads SQTIHQWPATLVQPVGSPLSLECTVEGTSNPNLYWYRQAAGRGLQLLFYSVGIGQISSEVPQNLSASRPQDRQFILSSKKLLLSDSGFYLCAWTGGLGTEAFFGQGTRLTVV.

V is TRBV6-1 and J is TRBJ2-2; possible D gene TRBD1, 6 bases. V lost 4 bases and J lost 8, with 20 bases in between. The CDR3 sequence is 16 residues long. The germline gives CDR1 MNHNS, CDR2 SASEGT. CDR3 in amino acids: CASSAVRTGFGGELFF. CDR3 coding DNA: TGTGCCAGCAGTGCCGTCCGCACAGGGTTCGGGGGGGAGCTGTTTTTT.

The J gene is TRBJ1-5, the V gene TRBV11-2; D unclear. The V gene lost 1 base and the J gene lost 3 bases, with 10 bases spanning the gap. This CDR3 comprises 15 residues. Germline assignment: CDR1 SGHAT and CDR2 FQNNGV. CDR3 coding DNA: TGTGCCAGCAGCTTAGGTCATGGCTCCAATCAGCCCCAGCATTTT. Translation gives CASSLGHGSNQPQHF.

This clone was seen more than once but under ten times. The chain couples TRBV11-2 to TRBJ1-1, with 7 bases identical to TRBD1. This CDR3 contains 15 residues. Per the germline V gene, CDR1 is SGHAT and CDR2 is FQNNGV. Losses at the gene ends were 4 bases for V and 4 bases for J; bases not matched to a gene: 9. CDR3 region: CASSSPRGVGTEAFF. Written as DNA, the CDR3 is TGTGCCAGCAGCTCACCCAGGGGGGTAGGCACTGAAGCTTTCTTT.

The chain has TRBV15 and TRBJ2-1; TRBD1 aligns across 9 bases. The CDR3 contains 14 residues. Losses at the gene ends were 3 bases for V and 4 bases for J; bases not matched to a gene: 1. Germline V gene sequence: CDR1 LNHNV, CDR2 YYDKDF (reference sequence). The CDR3 coding sequence is TGTGCCACCAGCAGGGACAGGGGTTACAATGAGCAGTTCTTC. Translated: CATSRDRGYNEQFF.

The chain joins TRBV5-1 to TRBJ1-2, with D tentatively TRBD1 (5 bases). The CDR3 totals 13 residues. V lost 0 bases to trimming and J lost 4 bases, with 7 bases between them. The germline gives CDR1 SGHRS, CDR2 YFSETQ. The CDR3 here is CASSLEGVYGYTF. In nucleotides, the CDR3 is TGCGCCAGCAGCTTGGAAGGGGTCTATGGCTACACCTTC.

The CDR3 bases are TGTGCCAGCATCGAACAGGGGGGTTTGGGGAGGGTGTTTTTT. Encoded protein: CASIEQGGLGRVFF. V and J are TRBV28 and TRBJ1-4; 8 bases line up with TRBD1. J was trimmed by 15 bases and V by 7 bases; bases with no gene match: 16. Germline loops: CDR1 MDHEN, CDR2 SYDVKM. The CDR3 totals 14 residues.

The rearrangement joins TRBV30 to TRBJ1-1; D is possibly TRBD1 (5 bases). This CDR3 region has 11 residues. CDR1 GTSNPN and CDR2 SVGIG come from the germline V gene (reference sequence). The V end was cut by 2 bases, the J end by 7 bases, with 8 bases between. CDR3 loop: CAWSQQVEAFF. CDR3 DNA: TGTGCCTGGAGTCAACAGGTTGAAGCTTTCTTT.

Written as DNA, the CDR3 is TGCGCCAGCAGTGACGGGGTGACTAGCGACACAGATACGCAGTATTTT. The encoded protein is CASSDGVTSDTDTQYF. The J gene is TRBJ2-3, the V gene TRBV10-2; 8 nucleotides line up with TRBD2. Trimming at V came to 3 bases and at J to 2 bases, leaving 7 bases not matched to a gene. The CDR3 sequence is 16 residues long. Germline V gene lookup returns CDR1 WSHSY and CDR2 SAAADI.

The chain couples TRBV19 to TRBJ2-2, with TRBD1 as a possible D gene (6 bases). This CDR3 contains 15 residues. The ends were cut back, 6 bases at V and 3 bases at J, with 14 bases in the middle. Germline V gives CDR1 LNHDA, CDR2 SQIVND (reference sequence). This CDR3 is CASSPPGTYTGELFF. Written as DNA, the CDR3 is TGTGCCAGTAGCCCCCCCGGGACATACACCGGGGAGCTGTTTTTT. Full variable domain (missing parts from reference TRBV19 and TRBJ2-2): DGGITQSPKYLFRKEGQNVTLSCEQNLNHDAMYWYRQDPGQGLRLIYYSQIVNDFQKGDIAEGYSVSREKKESFPLTVTSAQKNPTAFYLCASSPPGTYTGELFFGEGSRLTVL.

The CDR3: CASSSGPPQHF. In DNA, the CDR3 is TGTGCCAGCAGTTCAGGGCCGCCCCAGCATTTT. The chain couples TRBV28 to TRBJ1-5; possibly TRBD1 for D (5 bases). V lost 4 bases and J lost 9, with 7 bases in between. CDR1 MDHEN and CDR2 SYDVKM come from the germline V gene. The CDR3 is 11 amino acids.

The chain employs TRBV5-4 and TRBJ2-3; 11 bases are shared with TRBD2. This CDR3 spans 15 amino acids. The V gene's germline CDR1 is SGHNT and CDR2 YYREEE (reference sequence). Trimming at V came to 0 bases and at J to 5 bases, leaving 2 bases not matched to a gene. The CDR3 is CASSLGGTSGDTQYF. CDR3 nucleotides: TGTGCCAGCAGCTTGGGGGGGACTAGCGGAGATACGCAGTATTTT. The full variable domain, its missing parts supplied by reference TRBV5-4 and TRBJ2-3, is ETGVTQSPTHLIKTRGQQVTLRCSSQSGHNTVSWYQQALGQGPQFIFQYYREEENGRGNFPPRFSGLQFPNYSSELNVNALELDDSALYLCASSLGGTSGDTQYFGPGTRLTVL.

This clone was observed once. V and J are TRBV3-1 (or the pseudogene TRBV3-2) and TRBJ2-2; D may be TRBD2 (6 bases). Trimming removed 5 bases at V and 4 bases at J, with 14 bases between. Germline CDR1 and CDR2: LGHDT and YNNKEL (reference sequence). This CDR3 contains 15 residues. CDR3 in amino acids: CASSGPGSSTGELFF. The CDR3 DNA sequence: TGTGCCAGCAGCGGACCCGGGAGCTCCACCGGGGAGCTGTTTTTT.

V and J are TRBV5-4 and TRBJ1-1, with TRBD1 identical over 7 bases. V gave up 5 bases and J gave up 5 bases; unmatched junction bases: 9. Germline-derived CDR1 and CDR2 are SGHNT and YYREEE (reference sequence). This CDR3 region has 14 residues. The CDR3 sequence: CASRSTGYGTEAFF. The CDR3 nucleotides are TGTGCCAGCAGGTCGACAGGGTATGGAACTGAAGCTTTCTTT.

The V call is TRBV7-2, the J call TRBJ2-2, with TRBD2 identical over 9 bases. The CDR3 is made up of 17 amino acids. V was clipped by 1 base and J by 7 bases; unmatched bases: 10. Germline V lookup: CDR1 SGHTA, CDR2 FQGNSA. In DNA form, the CDR3 reads TGTGCCAGCAGCTTAGTAGGCGGGGGGGCTGGCGGCGGGGAGCTGTTTTTT. Protein sequence: CASSLVGGGAGGGELFF.

The chain joins TRBV2 to TRBJ2-3, with D maybe TRBD1 (6 bases). Germline V CDR1 and CDR2: SNHLY, FYNNEI. V was pared by 5 bases and J by 4 bases, with 13 bases between. The CDR3 has 14 residues. This CDR3 is CASSSQGQSDTQYF. The CDR3 DNA reads TGTGCCAGCAGTTCCCAGGGGCAGTCAGATACGCAGTATTTT.

The rearrangement uses TRBV5-1 and TRBJ2-2, with TRBD1 matching 8 bases. J was trimmed by 3 bases and V by 2 bases; bases with no gene match: 9. CDR3 length equals 17 residues. In germline, CDR1 is SGHRS, CDR2 YFSETQ. The CDR3 DNA reads as TGCGCCAGCAGCTTAACTCCGGGACAGGTGTACACCGGGGAGCTGTTTTTT. Translated, it gives CASSLTPGQVYTGELFF.

This chain connects TRBV21-1 to TRBJ2-3; the DNA was not compared with TRBD1, the D call given in the table. TRBV21-1 is given as a pseudogene. This CDR3 has 17 amino acids. In nucleotides, the CDR3 is TGTGCCAGCAGCAAGATGTATGGGACAGGGGGCGGAGATACGCAGTATTTT. Residues: CASSKMYGTGGGDTQYF.

This chain uses TRBV4-1 with TRBJ2-1; 11 bases fit TRBD2. Germline CDR1 MGHRA, CDR2 YSYEKL. The CDR3 length is 16 residues. V trimming: 2 bases; J trimming: 4 bases; junction bases outside the gene matches: 4. The CDR3 reads CASSQRTSGPYNEQFF. Written as DNA, the CDR3 is TGCGCCAGCAGCCAAAGGACTAGCGGGCCATACAATGAGCAGTTCTTC.

The CDR3 DNA reads TGTGCCAGCTCAAAAACCACCAGGGAGGATTCACCCCTCCACTTT. This codes for CASSKTTREDSPLHF. This sequence joins TRBV18 and TRBJ1-6; possibly TRBD1 for D (5 bases). CDR1 is KGHSH and CDR2 is LQKENI in the germline V gene. Trimming removed 5 bases at V and 8 bases at J, with 16 bases between. This CDR3 has 15 residues.

The rearrangement joins TRBV7-2 to TRBJ2-3; D gene uncertain. The CDR3 has 14 residues. From germline, CDR1 is SGHTA and CDR2 FQGNSA. The V and J ends lost 1 base and 3 bases respectively, with 8 bases between them. For the CDR3, the DNA is TGTGCCAGCAGCTTAGACTACCAAACAGATACGCAGTATTTT. Its translation is CASSLDYQTDTQYF.